A single sample gave rise to the 19 T cell receptor beta chains below, sequenced in a study of neurological immune-mediated disorders. Each CDR3 protein is one row after TCRdb ran MiXCR on the 5' RACE reads. The sample consists of about 58,000 distinct CDR3 sequences, roughly 4% of them appearing once. Material for sequencing was PBMCs. These receptors originate from a man aged 30 to 45 with multiple sclerosis.

In its sample, this clonotype was seen a few times. The chain couples TRBV19 to TRBJ2-7; D may be TRBD2 (5 bases). V lost 5 bases to trimming and J lost 4 bases, with 15 bases between them. The CDR3 is 14 residues long. The germline V gene encodes CDR1 LNHDA and CDR2 SQIVND (reference sequence). In DNA form, the CDR3 reads TGTGCCAGTAGTTCTCAACGGGAACCTTACGAGCAGTACTTC. Residues: CASSSQREPYEQYF.

In this sample, this clonotype turned up a few times. The rearrangement uses TRBV5-1 and TRBJ2-3; 10 bases align to TRBD2. The ends lost 0 bases at V and 5 bases at J; junction bases unmatched: 6. The CDR3 has 16 amino acids. CDR1 SGHRS and CDR2 YFSETQ come from the germline V gene. The CDR3 coding sequence is TGCGCCAGCAGCTTGGTCCTAGCGGGAGTTGGAGATACGCAGTATTTT. Translating gives CASSLVLAGVGDTQYF.

This clonotype showed up many times. This rearrangement joins TRBV28 to TRBJ1-4; 7 positions agree with TRBD1. Trimming removed 3 bases from V and 5 bases from J; junction bases left unmatched: 6. The CDR3 length is 15 residues. Germline V CDR1 and CDR2: MDHEN, SYDVKM. CDR3 amino acids: CASSFVRGPNEKLFF. CDR3 DNA: TGTGCCAGCAGTTTTGTGAGGGGGCCGAATGAAAAACTGTTTTTT.

This clonotype was counted ten times or more. V gene TRBV7-2 combines with J gene TRBJ1-4; no firm D call. Trimming took 4 bases from V and 1 from J, leaving 7 bases between them. The CDR3 length is 14 residues. Germline values: CDR1 SGHTA, CDR2 FQGNSA. The CDR3 region is CASSSVGTNEKLFF. CDR3 DNA: TGTGCCAGCAGCTCCGTTGGAACTAATGAAAAACTGTTTTTT.

This clonotype was observed at least ten times. The rearrangement joins TRBV5-5 to TRBJ2-7; possible D gene TRBD2, 6 bases. Looked up from germline, CDR1 is SGHKS and CDR2 is YYEKEE (reference sequence). The CDR3 is 14 residues long. Trimming pared 0 bases from V and 8 bases from J, leaving 15 bases between. The DNA for the CDR3 is TGTGCCAGCAGCTTGGGGCGGGAAATGAGGAAGCAGTACTTC. Translated, it gives CASSLGREMRKQYF.

Many counts were recorded for this clonotype. This chain links TRBV12-3 or TRBV12-4 with TRBJ2-7; 8 bases line up with TRBD2. The CDR3 is 14 residues long. Unmatched junction bases numbered 8, after V lost 3 bases and J lost 7 bases. The CDR3 DNA reads as TGTGCCAGCAGTTTGGGCGGGAGGCTTGAAGAGCAGTACTTC. Translating gives CASSLGGRLEEQYF.

This clonotype was seen many times. This chain connects TRBV12-3 or TRBV12-4 to TRBJ1-3; D is ambiguous. This CDR3 spans 14 amino acids. V was pared by 3 bases and J by 4 bases, with 10 bases between. The CDR3 region is CASSLKGSGNTIYF. DNA of the CDR3: TGTGCCAGCAGTTTGAAGGGAAGCGGAAACACCATATATTTT.

This clonotype was seen repeatedly, ten times or more. The CDR3 nucleotides are TGCGCCAGCAGCATGGGACAGTCCTACGAGCAGTACTTC. The encoded protein is CASSMGQSYEQYF. The rearrangement uses TRBV5-1 and TRBJ2-7, with TRBD1 matching over 7 bases. This CDR3 is 13 amino acids long. CDR1 and CDR2 (germline): SGHRS, YFSETQ. V gave up 4 bases and J gave up 1 base; unmatched junction bases: 2.

This clonotype was recorded at least ten times. The rearrangement uses TRBV6-1 and TRBJ2-7; D may correspond to TRBD1 or TRBD2 (5 bases each). V dropped 6 bases and J dropped 6 bases, with 9 bases sitting between them. From germline, CDR1 is MNHNS and CDR2 SASEGT. The CDR3 has 11 amino acids. The CDR3 region has the DNA TGTGCCAGCAGGGGGACGATCGAGCAGTACTTC. Residues: CASRGTIEQYF.

At least ten counts were recorded for this clonotype. The chain combines TRBV5-1 with TRBJ2-7; 7 bases align to TRBD1. Trimming took 2 bases from V and 3 from J; bases not matched to a gene: 8. This CDR3 spans 15 amino acids. The germline V gene encodes CDR1 SGHRS and CDR2 YFSETQ. CDR3 residues: CASSLTATGSYEQYF. CDR3 DNA: TGCGCCAGCAGCTTAACGGCGACAGGGAGCTACGAGCAGTACTTC.

This clonotype was counted many times. The chain combines TRBV5-1 with TRBJ2-1; 9 bases are a match to TRBD2. V was pared by 5 bases and J by 4 bases, with 7 bases of the junction left unmatched. Germline assignment: CDR1 SGHRS and CDR2 YFSETQ. The CDR3 is made up of 15 amino acids. CDR3 nucleotides: TGCGCCAGCAGGTTAGCGGGGGAATCTTACAATGAGCAGTTCTTC. Its translation is CASRLAGESYNEQFF.

The chain has TRBV6-6 and TRBJ2-1, with TRBD2 matching over 7 bases. The V gene end was trimmed by 5 bases and the J gene end by 4 bases; junction bases not matched to a gene: 8. This CDR3 is built from 15 residues. Germline V lookup: CDR1 MNHNY, CDR2 SVGAGI (reference sequence). The CDR3 is CASSLQERGYNEQFF. The CDR3 region has the DNA TGTGCCAGCAGTCTTCAGGAGCGGGGTTACAATGAGCAGTTCTTC.

The sample holds many counts of this clonotype. The V and J genes are TRBV2 and TRBJ1-1, with TRBD1 as a possible D gene (6 bases). This CDR3 region has 11 residues. The ends were cut back, 6 bases at V and 11 bases at J, with 13 bases in the middle. Germline V gene lookup returns CDR1 SNHLY and CDR2 FYNNEI. The CDR3 here is CASRRVQGAFF. The CDR3 DNA sequence: TGTGCCAGCAGGAGGGTTCAGGGGGCTTTCTTT.

This clonotype appeared many times. The rearrangement joins TRBV20-1 to TRBJ2-2; possibly TRBD1 for D (6 bases). The CDR3 consists of 16 residues. In germline, CDR1 is DFQATT, CDR2 SNEGSKA (reference sequence). Trimming cost V 6 bases and J 2 bases, with 19 bases left between them. CDR3 residues: CSAPDRQGSNTGELFF. In DNA form, the CDR3 reads TGCAGTGCACCAGATCGGCAGGGGAGTAACACCGGGGAGCTGTTTTTT.

This clonotype was observed at least ten times. This chain links TRBV9 with TRBJ2-5; D might be TRBD2 (7 bases). Trimming pared 3 bases from V and 2 bases from J, leaving 20 bases between. Germline V gene lookup returns CDR1 SGDLS and CDR2 YYNGEE. This CDR3 region has 17 residues. The CDR3 DNA is TGTGCCAGCAGCGGTGGGGGGGCCCCTCACTATCAAGAGACCCAGTACTTC. It yields the protein CASSGGGAPHYQETQYF.

The table lists this clonotype with many counts. V is TRBV12-3 or TRBV12-4 and J is TRBJ2-2; TRBD1 is a possible D gene (6 bases). This CDR3 comprises 16 residues. The V and J ends lost 3 bases and 0 bases respectively, with 11 bases between them. Here the CDR3 reads CASSFPDRTNTGELFF. CDR3 in DNA: TGTGCCAGCAGTTTCCCAGACAGGACGAACACCGGGGAGCTGTTTTTT.

This clonotype was seen many times. This chain uses TRBV6-5 with TRBJ2-1; D is possibly TRBD2 (6 bases). This CDR3 spans 13 amino acids. V was clipped by 3 bases and J by 9 bases, with 12 bases between them. Germline values: CDR1 MNHEY, CDR2 SVGAGI. CDR3 nucleotide sequence: TGTGCCAGCAGTTATCGGGGGATAAGTGAGCAGTTCTTC. Protein sequence: CASSYRGISEQFF.

This clonotype was counted at least ten times. V and J are TRBV5-5 and TRBJ2-3; a weak D match, TRBD1 (6 bases). The V end was cut by 3 bases, the J end by 0 bases, with 11 bases between. The germline V gene has CDR1 SGHKS and CDR2 YYEKEE (reference sequence). The CDR3 has 15 residues. The CDR3 region is CASSSRGASTDTQYF. CDR3 coding DNA: TGTGCCAGCAGCTCCAGGGGAGCTAGCACAGATACGCAGTATTTT.

This clonotype was recorded at least ten times. The chain carries TRBV3-1 and TRBJ1-1; a weak D match, TRBD1 (5 bases). CDR1 is LGHDT, CDR2 YNNKEL, per germline (reference sequence). V was clipped by 4 bases and J by 5 bases, with 17 bases between them. This CDR3 is built from 15 residues. The CDR3 sequence: CASSLADSRGTEAFF. CDR3 in DNA: TGTGCCAGCAGCCTCGCCGACAGTAGGGGAACTGAAGCTTTCTTT.